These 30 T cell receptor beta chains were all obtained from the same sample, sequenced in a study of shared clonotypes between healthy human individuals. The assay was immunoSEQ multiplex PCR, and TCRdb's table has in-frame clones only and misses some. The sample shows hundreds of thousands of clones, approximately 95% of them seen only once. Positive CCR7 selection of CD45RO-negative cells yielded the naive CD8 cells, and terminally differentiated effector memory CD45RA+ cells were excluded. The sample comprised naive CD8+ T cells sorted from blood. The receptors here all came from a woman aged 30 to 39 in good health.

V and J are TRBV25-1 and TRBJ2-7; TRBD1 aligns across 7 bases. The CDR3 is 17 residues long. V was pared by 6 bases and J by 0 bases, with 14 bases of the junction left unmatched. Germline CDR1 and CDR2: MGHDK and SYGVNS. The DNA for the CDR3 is TGTGCCAGCAGGGCCGACAGGGCGCAAGGGCACTCCTACGAGCAGTACTTC. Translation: CASRADRAQGHSYEQYF.

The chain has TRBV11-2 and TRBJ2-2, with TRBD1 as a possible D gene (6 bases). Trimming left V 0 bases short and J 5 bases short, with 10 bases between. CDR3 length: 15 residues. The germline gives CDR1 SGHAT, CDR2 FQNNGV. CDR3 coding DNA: TGTGCCAGCAGCTTAGACAGGGGATATACCGGGGAGCTGTTTTTT. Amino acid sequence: CASSLDRGYTGELFF.

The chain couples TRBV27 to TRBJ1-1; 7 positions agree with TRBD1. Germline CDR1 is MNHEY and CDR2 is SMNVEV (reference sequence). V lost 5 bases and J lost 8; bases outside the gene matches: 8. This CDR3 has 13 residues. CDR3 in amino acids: CASSPGTELEAFF. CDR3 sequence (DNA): TGTGCCAGCAGTCCCGGGACAGAGTTGGAAGCTTTCTTT.

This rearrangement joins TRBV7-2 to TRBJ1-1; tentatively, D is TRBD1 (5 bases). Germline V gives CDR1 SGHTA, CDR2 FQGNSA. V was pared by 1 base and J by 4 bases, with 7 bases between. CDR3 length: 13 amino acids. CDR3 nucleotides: TGTGCCAGCAGCTTAGGGGGGTCCACTGAAGCTTTCTTT. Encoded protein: CASSLGGSTEAFF.

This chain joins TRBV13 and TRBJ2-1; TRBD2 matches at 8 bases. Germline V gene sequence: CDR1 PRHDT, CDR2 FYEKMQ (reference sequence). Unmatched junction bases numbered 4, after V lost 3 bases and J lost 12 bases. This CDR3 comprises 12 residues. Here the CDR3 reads CASSFSGKAQFF. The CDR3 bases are TGTGCCAGCAGCTTTAGCGGGAAAGCGCAGTTCTTC.

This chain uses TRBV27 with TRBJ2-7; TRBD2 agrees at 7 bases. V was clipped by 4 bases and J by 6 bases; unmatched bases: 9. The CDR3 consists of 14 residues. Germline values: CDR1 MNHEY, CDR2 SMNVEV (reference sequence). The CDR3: CASSWAPGGPEQYF. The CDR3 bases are TGTGCCAGCAGTTGGGCGCCGGGAGGACCCGAGCAGTACTTC.

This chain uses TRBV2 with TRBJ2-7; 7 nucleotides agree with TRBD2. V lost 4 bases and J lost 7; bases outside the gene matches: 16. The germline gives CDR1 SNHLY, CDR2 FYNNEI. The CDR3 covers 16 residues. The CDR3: CASSVTGLAAKEEQYF. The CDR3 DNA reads TGTGCCAGCAGTGTAACGGGTCTAGCGGCGAAGGAGGAGCAGTACTTC.

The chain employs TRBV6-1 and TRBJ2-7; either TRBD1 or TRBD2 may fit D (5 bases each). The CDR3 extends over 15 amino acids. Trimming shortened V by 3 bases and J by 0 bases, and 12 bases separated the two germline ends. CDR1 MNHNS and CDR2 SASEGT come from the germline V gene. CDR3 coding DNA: TGTGCCAGCAGTGACCGGGACGGCAGCTCCTACGAGCAGTACTTC. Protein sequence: CASSDRDGSSYEQYF.

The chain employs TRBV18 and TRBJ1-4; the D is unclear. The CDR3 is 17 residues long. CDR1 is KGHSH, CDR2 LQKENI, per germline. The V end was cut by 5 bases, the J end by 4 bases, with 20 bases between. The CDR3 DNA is TGTGCCAGCTCAGCAAGGTCCGAATCCCTCCGTAATGAAAAACTGTTTTTT. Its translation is CASSARSESLRNEKLFF.

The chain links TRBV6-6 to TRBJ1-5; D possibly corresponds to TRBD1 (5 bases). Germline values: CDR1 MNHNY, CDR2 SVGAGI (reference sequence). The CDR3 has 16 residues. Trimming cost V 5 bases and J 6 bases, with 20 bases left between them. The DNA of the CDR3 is TGTGCCAGCAGTCCGGGGACGGGAGGGTCCGGTCAGCCCCAGCATTTT. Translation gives CASSPGTGGSGQPQHF.

The CDR3 sequence: CASITLAGVTDTQYF. As DNA, the CDR3 is TGTGCCAGCATCACACTAGCGGGGGTCACAGATACGCAGTATTTT. The J gene is TRBJ2-3, the V gene TRBV7-2, with TRBD2 identical over 11 bases. The ends lost 7 bases at V and 2 bases at J; junction bases unmatched: 5. Germline CDR1 is SGHTA and CDR2 is FQGNSA. CDR3 size: 15 residues.

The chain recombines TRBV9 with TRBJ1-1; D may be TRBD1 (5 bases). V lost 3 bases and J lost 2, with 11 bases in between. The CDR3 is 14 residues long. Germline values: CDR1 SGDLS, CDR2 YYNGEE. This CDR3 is CASSASQGNTEAFF. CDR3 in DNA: TGTGCCAGCAGCGCTAGCCAGGGAAACACTGAAGCTTTCTTT.

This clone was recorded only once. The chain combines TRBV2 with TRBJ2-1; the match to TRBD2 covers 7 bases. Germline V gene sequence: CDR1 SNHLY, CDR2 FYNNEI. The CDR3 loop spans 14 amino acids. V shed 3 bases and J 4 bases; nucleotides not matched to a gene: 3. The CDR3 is CASSESGAYNEQFF. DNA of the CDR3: TGTGCCAGCAGTGAGAGCGGGGCGTACAATGAGCAGTTCTTC.

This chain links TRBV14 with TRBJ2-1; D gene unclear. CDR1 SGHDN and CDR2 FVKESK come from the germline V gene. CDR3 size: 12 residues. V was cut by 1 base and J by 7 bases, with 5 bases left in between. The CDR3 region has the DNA TGTGCCAGCAGCCAAGCTTATAATGAGCAGTTCTTC. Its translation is CASSQAYNEQFF.

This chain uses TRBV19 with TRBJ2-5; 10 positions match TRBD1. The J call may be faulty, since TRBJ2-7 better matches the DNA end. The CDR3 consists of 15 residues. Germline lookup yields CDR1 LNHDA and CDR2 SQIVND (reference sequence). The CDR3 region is CASSIRDRGTYEQYF. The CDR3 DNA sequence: TGTGCCAGTAGTATTAGGGACAGGGGAACCTACGAGCAGTACTTC.

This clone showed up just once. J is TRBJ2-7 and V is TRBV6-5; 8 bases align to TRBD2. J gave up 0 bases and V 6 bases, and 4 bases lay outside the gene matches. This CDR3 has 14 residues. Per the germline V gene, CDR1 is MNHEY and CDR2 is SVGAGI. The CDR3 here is CASSISGSSYEQYF. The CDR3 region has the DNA TGTGCCAGCAGCATCAGCGGGAGCTCCTACGAGCAGTACTTC.

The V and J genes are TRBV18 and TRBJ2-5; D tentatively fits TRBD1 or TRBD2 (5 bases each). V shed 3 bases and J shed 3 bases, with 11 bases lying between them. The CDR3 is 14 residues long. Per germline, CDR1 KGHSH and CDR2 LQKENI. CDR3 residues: CASSPSGPKETQYF. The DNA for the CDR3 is TGTGCCAGCTCACCGTCGGGGCCTAAAGAGACCCAGTACTTC.

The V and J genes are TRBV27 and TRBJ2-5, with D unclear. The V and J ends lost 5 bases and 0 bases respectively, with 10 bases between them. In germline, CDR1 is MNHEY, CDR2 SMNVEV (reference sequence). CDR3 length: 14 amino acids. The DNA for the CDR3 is TGTGCCAGCAGTCCGACGACGTACCAAGAGACCCAGTACTTC. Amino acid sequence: CASSPTTYQETQYF.

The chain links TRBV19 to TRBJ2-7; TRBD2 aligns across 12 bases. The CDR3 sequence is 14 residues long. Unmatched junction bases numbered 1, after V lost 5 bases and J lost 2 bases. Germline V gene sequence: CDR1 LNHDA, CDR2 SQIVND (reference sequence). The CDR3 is CASSLAGGPYEQYF. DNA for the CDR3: TGTGCCAGTAGTCTAGCGGGAGGGCCCTACGAGCAGTACTTC.

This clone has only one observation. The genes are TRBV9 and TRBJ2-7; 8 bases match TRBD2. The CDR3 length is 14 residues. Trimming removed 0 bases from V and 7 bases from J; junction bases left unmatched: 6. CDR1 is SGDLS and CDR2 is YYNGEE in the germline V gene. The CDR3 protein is CASSVGASGFEQYF. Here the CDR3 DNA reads TGTGCCAGCAGCGTAGGCGCTAGCGGGTTTGAGCAGTACTTC.

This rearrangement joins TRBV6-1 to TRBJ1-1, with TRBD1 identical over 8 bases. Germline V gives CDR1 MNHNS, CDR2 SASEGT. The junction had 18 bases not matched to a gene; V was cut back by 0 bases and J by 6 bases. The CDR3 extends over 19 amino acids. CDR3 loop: CASSEAQMPPGQESPEAFF. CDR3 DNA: TGTGCCAGCAGTGAAGCGCAGATGCCTCCGGGACAGGAGAGCCCTGAAGCTTTCTTT.

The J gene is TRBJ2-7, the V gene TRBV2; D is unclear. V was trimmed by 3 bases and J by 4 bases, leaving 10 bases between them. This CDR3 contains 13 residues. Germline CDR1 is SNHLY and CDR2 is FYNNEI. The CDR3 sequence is CASSEFPGYEQYF. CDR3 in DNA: TGTGCCAGCAGTGAGTTTCCGGGTTACGAGCAGTACTTC.

The CDR3, as DNA: TGCGCCAGCAGCCCCTGGCGGGAGGTCTCCTACGAGCAGTACTTC. Its translation: CASSPWREVSYEQYF. This chain connects TRBV5-1 to TRBJ2-7; 8 bases align to TRBD2. Trimming cost V 4 bases and J 0 bases; bases outside gene matches: 6. CDR3 length: 15 amino acids. Germline CDR1 and CDR2: SGHRS and YFSETQ.

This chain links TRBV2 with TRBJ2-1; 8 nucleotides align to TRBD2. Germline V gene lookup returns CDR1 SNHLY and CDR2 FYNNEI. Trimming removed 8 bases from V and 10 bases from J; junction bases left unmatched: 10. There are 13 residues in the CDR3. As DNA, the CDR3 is TGTGCCAGCGAGAGTTCCCTAGCGGGCGAGCAGTTCTTC. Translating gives CASESSLAGEQFF.

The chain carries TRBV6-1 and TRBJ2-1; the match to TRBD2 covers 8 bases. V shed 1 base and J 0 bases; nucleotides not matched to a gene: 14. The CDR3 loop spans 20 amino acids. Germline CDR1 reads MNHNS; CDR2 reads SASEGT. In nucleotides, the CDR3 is TGTGCCAGCAGTGAAGACTCGGGAGGGCCTGGTCGTGGCTCCTACAATGAGCAGTTCTTC. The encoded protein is CASSEDSGGPGRGSYNEQFF.

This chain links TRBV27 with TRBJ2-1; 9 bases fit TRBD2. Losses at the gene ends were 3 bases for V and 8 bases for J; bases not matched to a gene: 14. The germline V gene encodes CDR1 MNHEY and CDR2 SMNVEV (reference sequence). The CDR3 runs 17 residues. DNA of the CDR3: TGTGCCAGCAGTTTCTCAAGCGGGAGGAAGTTCTTCGATGAGCAGTTCTTC. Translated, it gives CASSFSSGRKFFDEQFF.

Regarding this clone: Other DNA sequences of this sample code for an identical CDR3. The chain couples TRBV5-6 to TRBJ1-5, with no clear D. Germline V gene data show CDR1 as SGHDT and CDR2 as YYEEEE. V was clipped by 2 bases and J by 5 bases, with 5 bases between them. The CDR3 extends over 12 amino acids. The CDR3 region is CASSLGDQPQHF. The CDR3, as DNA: TGTGCCAGCAGCTTAGGAGATCAGCCCCAGCATTTT.

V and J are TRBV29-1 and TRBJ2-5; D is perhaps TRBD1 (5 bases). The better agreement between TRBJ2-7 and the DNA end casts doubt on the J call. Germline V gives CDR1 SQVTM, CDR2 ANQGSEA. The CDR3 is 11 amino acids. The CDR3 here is CSATVSYEQYF. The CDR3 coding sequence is TGCAGCGCGACAGTTTCCTACGAGCAGTACTTC.

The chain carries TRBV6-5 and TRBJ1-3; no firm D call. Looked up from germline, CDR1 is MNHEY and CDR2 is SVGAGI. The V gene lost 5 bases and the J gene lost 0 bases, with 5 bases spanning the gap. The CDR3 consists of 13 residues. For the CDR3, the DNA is TGTGCCAGCAGTCGGAGCTCTGGAAACACCATATATTTT. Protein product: CASSRSSGNTIYF.

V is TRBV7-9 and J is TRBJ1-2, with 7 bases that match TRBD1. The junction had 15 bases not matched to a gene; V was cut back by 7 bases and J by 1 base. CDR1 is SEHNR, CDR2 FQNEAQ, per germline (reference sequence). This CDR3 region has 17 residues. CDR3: CASTPLRQGVYNYGYTF. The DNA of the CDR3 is TGTGCCAGCACCCCCCTAAGACAGGGCGTTTATAACTATGGCTACACCTTC.